This paragraph reports one TCR beta chain. The antigen is not known. The entry originates in a study of vaccination and CD4 T cells after COVID-19. Study information: Median time from COVID diagnosis to post-COVID sampling was 101 days (35 to 161).

Cultured CD4+ T cell DNA was sequenced using the Oncomine TCR Beta short-read assay. MiXCR was run by TCRdb on the PCR reads, yielding one entry per CDR3 protein. The table shows 20,000 to 25,000 distinct CDR3 sequences, with 67% occurring only once. Specified treatment: roughly ten-day PBMC culture with coronavirus spike peptide pools or control peptides (ViraFEST assay). V shed 5 bases and J 1 base; nucleotides not matched to a gene: 4. This CDR3 is 15 amino acids long. The TCR originated in a human donor who received a COVID-19 vaccine. The chain links TRBV12-3 or TRBV12-4 to TRBJ2-2, with TRBD2 matching 7 bases. Sequences were derived from CD4+ T cells from blood, cultured in vitro, sampled after SARS-CoV-2 vaccination. For the CDR3, the DNA is TGTGCCAGCAGTAAAGCGGGGTTGAACACCGGGGAGCTGTTTTTT. Translated, it gives CASSKAGLNTGELFF.